A single TCR beta chain is shown here with its context. No much larger clonotype is one base removed from it; base qualities were not supplied. What the time point label conveys for this sample: cells obtained before transplantation from donor or recipient. Mixed lymphocyte reactions plated approximately 200,000 CFSE-labeled pre-transplant responders with approximately 200,000 irradiated violet-dye-labeled stimulators and were cultured for 6 to 7 days. Proliferating CD3+CD4+CFSE-low and CD3+CD8+CFSE-low responder cells were FACS-sorted on a BD Influx sorter after the mixed lymphocyte reaction. These data are taken from a study of graft-versus-host responses after intestinal transplantation (dated by TCRdb to the early 2020s). Describing the broader study: The transplants that recipients received were multivisceral, liver-intestinal, or isolated intestinal. Every recipient was given anti-thymocyte globulin induction, followed by roughly 3 years of maintenance tacrolimus and steroids. Bulk TCR-beta CDR3 sequencing was used to track graft-versus-host and host-versus-graft alloreactive T cell clones in the graft, circulation and bone marrow after intestinal transplantation. To identify alloreactive clones, pre-transplant mixed lymphocyte reaction products were sequenced and compared with unstimulated pre-transplant donor and recipient T cells. The cohort enrolled about 23 intestinal transplant recipients, one of whom was a retransplant, and a few patients without pretransplant specimens were excluded. A peak of at least 4% donor T cells among recipient peripheral blood mononuclear cells was the definition used for donor T cell macrochimerism. Samples from a few later patients were sequenced in-house on an Illumina MiSeq with MiXCR processing rather than by the commercial service. Summary of the overall study and its limitations: GvH clones were detected in recipient bone marrow, and some of these GvH clones were observed earlier in ileal mucosa or blood, consistent with an intestinal mucosal origin. The conclusions were limited by the relatively low number and heterogeneity of the intestinal transplant patients. In the allografts of patients with donor T cell macrochimerism, GvH to HvG T cell clonal ratios were high. Early after transplant, peak levels of circulating GvH clones were associated with declines in HvG clones.

CDR1 SGHRS and CDR2 YFSETQ were looked up in the germline V gene. The CDR3 sequence holds 14 residues, the cysteine and phenylalanine included. Just CDR3 DNA is preserved here, 42 bases in frame from base 1. Trimming removed 5 bases from V and 9 bases from J, leaving 15 bases between the germline ends. The library was prepared using the immunoSEQ multiplex PCR assay. For most patients, genomic DNA was isolated with the Qiagen DNeasy Blood and Tissue Kit and shipped frozen to Adaptive Biotechnologies for TCR sequencing. For most patients, high-throughput TCR-beta CDR3 sequencing of genomic DNA was performed by Adaptive Biotechnologies. Per the authors' processing: Adaptive's ImmunoSEQ software supplied the TCR sequencing data for more than 15 patients, while MiXCR and VDJtools were used to process three other patients. CD4 versus CD8 sorting errors were corrected by removing sequences found in both subsets at a frequency ratio below 5:1. CDR3 nucleotide sequences shared by donor and recipient were removed because the origin of these sequences could not be assigned. To count as alloreactive, a clone needed at least 2-fold expansion over unstimulated cells and a minimum CFSE-low frequency of 0.002% (template counts) or 0.001% (read counts). A clone was considered mappable if detected in the sequenced pre-transplant spleen, lymph node, or MLR CFSE-low populations of the donor or recipient. Cumulative frequency of alloreactive clones was calculated as a percentage of all sequences weighted by copy number. Not all clones reach the TCRdb copy of this immuneACCESS table, which keeps in-frame sequences only. Checked studies attribute under half of the gap to unresolved V genes and leave the rest unexplained. V, J and clone size are those of that table, while D and trimming were read from the DNA. Here the sample has approximately 4,700 clones; 27% occur a single time. About 25% of the sample belongs to the ten largest clones.

Sequencing used alloreactive CD8+ T cells from a mixed lymphocyte reaction culture, obtained before transplantation. The cell subset or site tag for this specimen amounts to: CFSE-low proliferating T cells sorted from roughly six-day pre-transplant mixed lymphocyte reaction (GvH or HvG direction). The receptor's source is a human patient who was an organ donor for intestinal transplantation. Here the chain combines TRBV5-1 and TRBJ1-6; tentative D gene TRBD1, with 5 bases matching. The CDR3 region reads CASRLSQGGSPLHF. The bases read TGCGCCAGCAGATTGAGTCAGGGCGGTTCACCCCTCCACTTT. Full variable domain (CDR3 extended with the reference TRBV5-1 and TRBJ1-6 proteins): KAGVTQTPRYLIKTRGQQVTLSCSPISGHRSVSWYQQTPGQGLQFLFEYFSETQRNKGNFPGRFSGRQFSNSRSEMNVSTLELGDSALYLCASRLSQGGSPLHFGNGTRLTVT.